The 18 T cell receptor beta chains in this list originate from one sample, sequenced in a study of T cells in Graves' hyperthyroidism and ophthalmopathy. Amplified TCR beta CDR3 regions came from RNA transcripts. The primer set for the first-round RT-PCR of the TCR CDR3 was HTBI. TCRdb re-derived calls from the multiplex PCR reads in MiXCR, one entry per CDR3 protein. In the table there are roughly 380,000 distinct CDR3 sequences, roughly 13% of which are singletons. Sequenced: blood. All receptors come from a man in his thirties or forties with Graves' hyperthyroidism that later progressed to Graves' ophthalmopathy.

This clonotype was seen many times. The chain employs TRBV2 and TRBJ1-6; 10 positions agree with TRBD1. The germline V gene encodes CDR1 SNHLY and CDR2 FYNNEI. The CDR3 sequence is 14 residues long. Trimming at V came to 6 bases and at J to 7 bases, leaving 3 bases not matched to a gene. For the CDR3, the DNA is TGTGCCAGCAGCAAGGACAGGGGGAATTCACCCCTCCACTTT. Amino acid sequence: CASSKDRGNSPLHF.

This clonotype was seen a handful of times. The chain joins TRBV19 to TRBJ1-6; D is undetermined. The CDR3 is made up of 12 amino acids. Germline CDR1 reads LNHDA; CDR2 reads SQIVND (reference sequence). The V end was cut by 2 bases, the J end by 6 bases, with 2 bases between. The CDR3: CASSIPNSPLHF. As DNA, the CDR3 is TGTGCCAGTAGTATACCTAATTCACCCCTCCACTTT.

This clonotype was detected ten times or more. The chain recombines TRBV11-2 with TRBJ2-3; D gene ambiguous. The CDR3 runs 12 residues. Trimming shortened V by 5 bases and J by 4 bases, and 7 bases separated the two germline ends. Germline CDR1 SGHAT, CDR2 FQNNGV. Here the CDR3 reads CASSHQADTQYF. In DNA form, the CDR3 reads TGTGCCAGCAGCCATCAGGCAGATACGCAGTATTTT.

The CDR3 region has the DNA TGCGCCAGCAGCCAAGATCGGGTATGGGGGAGCACAGATACGCAGTATTTT. It specifies CASSQDRVWGSTDTQYF. The chain has TRBV4-1 and TRBJ2-3, with D possibly being TRBD1 or TRBD2 (5 bases each). There are 17 residues in the CDR3. Germline assignment: CDR1 MGHRA and CDR2 YSYEKL. Trimming pared 0 bases from V and 0 bases from J, leaving 13 bases between.

This clonotype was observed many times. This chain connects TRBV27 to TRBJ2-3; 10 bases are a match to TRBD2. Germline V lookup: CDR1 MNHEY, CDR2 SMNVEV (reference sequence). The CDR3 runs to 17 residues. V shed 1 base, J shed 2 bases, and the junction held 6 bases outside the gene matches. The CDR3 DNA sequence: TGTGCCAGCAGTTTATTGGCTAGCGGGGGAGCCACAGATACGCAGTATTTT. Translation: CASSLLASGGATDTQYF.

This clonotype occurred many times. The chain has TRBV6-1 and TRBJ1-5; unclear D gene. V was cut by 3 bases and J by 1 base, with 10 bases left in between. The CDR3 contains 15 residues. The germline CDR1 and CDR2 sequences are MNHNS and SASEGT. The chain's CDR3 is CASSETSWSNQPQHF. The CDR3 DNA is TGTGCCAGCAGTGAGACAAGTTGGAGCAATCAGCCCCAGCATTTT.

The chain recombines TRBV5-1 with TRBJ2-5; 8 nucleotides align to TRBD1. The CDR3 has 15 residues. Germline V lookup: CDR1 SGHRS, CDR2 YFSETQ. After removal of 5 bases from V and 0 bases from J, the junction contained 6 bases not matched to a gene. Written as DNA, the CDR3 is TGCGCCAGCAGGCCGGGGACAGGCGACCAAGAGACCCAGTACTTC. Residues: CASRPGTGDQETQYF.

The gene calls are TRBV9 and TRBJ1-4; 7 bases align to TRBD1. V lost 0 bases, J lost 2 bases, and 7 bases stayed unmatched. The CDR3 sequence is 17 residues long. Per the germline V gene, CDR1 is SGDLS and CDR2 is YYNGEE. The CDR3 DNA follows: TGTGCCAGCAGCGTAGGGTCAGGGGGGGGGACTAATGAAAAACTGTTTTTT. Translating gives CASSVGSGGGTNEKLFF.

This clonotype was detected many times. V is TRBV12-3 or TRBV12-4 and J is TRBJ1-6; D uncertain. The CDR3 totals 13 residues. The germline V and J ends were trimmed by 5 bases and 9 bases, with 11 bases remaining between them. Written as DNA, the CDR3 is TGTGCCAGCAGTGATGCGGGAATTTCACCCCTCCACTTT. Translation: CASSDAGISPLHF.

This clonotype was recorded many times. The J gene is TRBJ1-6, the V gene TRBV7-3; no clear D gene. Trimming stripped 2 bases from V and 7 bases from J, with 6 bases between. CDR1 is SGHTA and CDR2 is FQGTGA in the germline V gene. CDR3 length: 13 amino acids. CDR3 DNA: TGTGCCAGCAGCTTAGGTCGGAATTCACCCCTCCACTTT. Translation: CASSLGRNSPLHF.

This clonotype was picked up many times. The CDR3 sequence: CASSWKGVTEAFF. The CDR3 region has the DNA TGTGCCAGCAGCTGGAAGGGGGTCACTGAAGCTTTCTTT. The V call is TRBV7-8, the J call TRBJ1-1, with D tentatively TRBD1 (6 bases). There are 13 residues in the CDR3. Germline CDR1 reads SGHVS; CDR2 reads FQNEAQ. V gave up 4 bases and J gave up 4 bases, with 10 bases separating them.

The table lists this clonotype with a few counts. The chain couples TRBV20-1 to TRBJ2-5; D gene unclear. The CDR3 loop spans 11 amino acids. V was cut by 3 bases and J by 2 bases, with 4 bases left in between. Germline CDR1 and CDR2: DFQATT and SNEGSKA (reference sequence). Here the CDR3 DNA reads TGCAGTGCTAGCAGACAAGAGACCCAGTACTTC. It encodes CSASRQETQYF.

J is TRBJ1-1 and V is TRBV7-6; 9 bases match TRBD1. This CDR3 comprises 15 residues. J lost 4 bases, V lost 0 bases, and 3 bases had no gene match. The germline CDR1 and CDR2 sequences are SGHVS and FNYEAQ. CDR3 residues: CASSLAGQGSTEAFF. CDR3 DNA sequence: TGTGCCAGCAGCTTAGCGGGACAGGGTAGCACTGAAGCTTTCTTT.

This clonotype was found many times. This chain links TRBV18 with TRBJ1-5; TRBD1 matches at 9 bases. V shed 0 bases and J 5 bases; nucleotides not matched to a gene: 5. This CDR3 contains 16 residues. Germline CDR1 reads KGHSH; CDR2 reads LQKENI. CDR3 sequence reads: CASSPPGTGFDQPQHF. DNA for the CDR3: TGTGCCAGCTCACCACCCGGGACAGGGTTCGATCAGCCCCAGCATTTT.

This clonotype was counted many times. The rearrangement uses TRBV2 and TRBJ1-2; 12 bases map to TRBD1. This CDR3 is 13 amino acids long. Germline lookup yields CDR1 SNHLY and CDR2 FYNNEI. V lost 6 bases, J lost 8 bases, and 4 bases stayed unmatched. As DNA, the CDR3 is TGTGCCAGCAGGGGACAGGGGGCGCCCGGCTACACCTTC. Its protein product is CASRGQGAPGYTF.

This clonotype came up many times. The chain has TRBV5-1 and TRBJ1-2; perhaps TRBD1 as D (5 bases). CDR3 length: 13 amino acids. V was pared by 6 bases and J by 0 bases, with 9 bases between. Germline V lookup: CDR1 SGHRS, CDR2 YFSETQ. Here the CDR3 reads CASTQGSNYGYTF. DNA for the CDR3: TGCGCCAGCACCCAGGGATCTAACTATGGCTACACCTTC. The whole variable domain, remainder taken from reference TRBV5-1 and TRBJ1-2, is KAGVTQTPRYLIKTRGQQVTLSCSPISGHRSVSWYQQTPGQGLQFLFEYFSETQRNKGNFPGRFSGRQFSNSRSEMNVSTLELGDSALYLCASTQGSNYGYTFGSGTRLTVV.

The chain recombines TRBV5-1 with TRBJ2-7, with D perhaps matching TRBD2 (6 bases). V dropped 4 bases and J dropped 1 base, with 18 bases sitting between them. Per the germline V gene, CDR1 is SGHRS and CDR2 is YFSETQ. The length of the CDR3 is 16 residues. The CDR3 loop reads CASSTRPGGSSYEQYF. CDR3 DNA sequence: TGCGCCAGCAGCACTAGACCCGGGGGAAGTTCCTACGAGCAGTACTTC. Full variable domain (rest looked up from reference TRBV5-1 and TRBJ2-7): KAGVTQTPRYLIKTRGQQVTLSCSPISGHRSVSWYQQTPGQGLQFLFEYFSETQRNKGNFPGRFSGRQFSNSRSEMNVSTLELGDSALYLCASSTRPGGSSYEQYFGPGTRLTVT.

A single count supports this clonotype. With a much larger clone just one base away, this may be a read error. This chain uses TRBV11-2 with TRBJ2-7, with a tentative D call TRBD1 (6 bases). Germline V gene lookup returns CDR1 SGHAT and CDR2 FQNNGV. Between the trimmed V and J ends, which lost 4 bases and 7 bases, there was a span of 17 bases. CDR3 length equals 14 residues. The CDR3 loop is CASSSGTHFGEQYF. The CDR3 DNA is TGTGCCAGCAGCTCAGGGACACACTTTGGGGAGCAGTACTTC.